This T cell receptor (beta chain) comes out of a study of T cells in Graves' hyperthyroidism and ophthalmopathy. Study-level information: Staff took peripheral blood when the initial diagnosis was made, before any treatment began. Study outcomes and limitations: A model using 13 V-J features told ophthalmopathy apart from stable hyperthyroidism.

Germline V CDR1 and CDR2: DFQATT, SNEGSKA (reference sequence). The CDR3 is 12 amino acids. V was shortened by 5 bases and J by 7 bases, with 12 bases between the two germline ends. Stable Graves' hyperthyroidism meant no ophthalmopathy progression within 18 months. Clinical symptoms, serum thyroxine, TRAb, thyroid ultrasound and orbital computed tomography informed diagnoses. This clonotype was detected only a few times. Its specificity is not known. Regions amplified from RNA transcripts were the TCR beta CDR3 regions. TCR CDR3 underwent first-round RT-PCR with the HTBI primer set. TCRdb re-analysed the multiplex PCR reads in MiXCR, keeping a single row per CDR3 protein. The table has fewer than 700,000 distinct CDR3 sequences, under 20% seen once.

Sequencing input: blood. The TCR sequence derives from a woman in her 30s with Graves' hyperthyroidism. The chain joins TRBV20-1 to TRBJ1-5; D call uncertain. Written as DNA, the CDR3 is TGCAGTGCTGGCAGGCCGGAGCAGCCCCAGCATTTT. This encodes CSAGRPEQPQHF.